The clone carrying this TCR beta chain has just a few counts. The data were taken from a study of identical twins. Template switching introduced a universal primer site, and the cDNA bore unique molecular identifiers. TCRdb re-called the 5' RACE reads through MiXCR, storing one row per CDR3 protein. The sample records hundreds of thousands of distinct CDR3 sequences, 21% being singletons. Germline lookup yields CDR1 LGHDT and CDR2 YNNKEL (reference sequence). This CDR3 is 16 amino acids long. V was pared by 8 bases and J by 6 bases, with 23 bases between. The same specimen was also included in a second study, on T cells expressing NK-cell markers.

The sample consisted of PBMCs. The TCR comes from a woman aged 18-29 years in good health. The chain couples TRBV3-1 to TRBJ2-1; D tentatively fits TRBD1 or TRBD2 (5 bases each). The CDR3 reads CASSPARARGTNEQFF. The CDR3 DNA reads TGTGCCAGCTCCCCAGCCCGCGCGAGGGGTACCAATGAGCAGTTCTTC.